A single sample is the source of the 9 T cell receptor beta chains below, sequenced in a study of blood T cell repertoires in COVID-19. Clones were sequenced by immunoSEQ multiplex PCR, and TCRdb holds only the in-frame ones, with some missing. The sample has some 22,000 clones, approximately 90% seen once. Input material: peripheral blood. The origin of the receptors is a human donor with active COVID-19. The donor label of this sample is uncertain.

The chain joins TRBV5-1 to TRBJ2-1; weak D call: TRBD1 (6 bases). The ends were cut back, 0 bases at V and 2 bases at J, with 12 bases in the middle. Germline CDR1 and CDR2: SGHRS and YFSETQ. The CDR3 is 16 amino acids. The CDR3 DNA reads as TGCGCCAGCAGCTTGGCAGGGGTCGAAGCCTACAATGAGCAGTTCTTC. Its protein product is CASSLAGVEAYNEQFF.

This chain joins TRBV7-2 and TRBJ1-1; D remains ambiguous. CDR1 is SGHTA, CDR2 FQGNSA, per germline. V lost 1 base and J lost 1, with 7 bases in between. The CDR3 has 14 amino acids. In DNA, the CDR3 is TGTGCCAGCAGCTTAGACGCAGGGAACACTGAAGCTTTCTTT. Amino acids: CASSLDAGNTEAFF.

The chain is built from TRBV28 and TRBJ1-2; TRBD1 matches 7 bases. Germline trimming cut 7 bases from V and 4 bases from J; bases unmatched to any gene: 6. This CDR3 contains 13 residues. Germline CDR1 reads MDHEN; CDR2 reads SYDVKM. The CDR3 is CASTNQGGYGYTF. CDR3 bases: TGTGCCAGCACGAACCAGGGGGGCTATGGCTACACCTTC.

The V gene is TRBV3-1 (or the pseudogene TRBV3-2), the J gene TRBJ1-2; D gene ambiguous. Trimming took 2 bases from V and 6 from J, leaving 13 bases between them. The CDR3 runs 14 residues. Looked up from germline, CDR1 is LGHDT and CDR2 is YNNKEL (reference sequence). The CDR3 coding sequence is TGTGCCAGCAGCCAACCTGGGAGGGTGAATGGCTACACCTTC. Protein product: CASSQPGRVNGYTF.

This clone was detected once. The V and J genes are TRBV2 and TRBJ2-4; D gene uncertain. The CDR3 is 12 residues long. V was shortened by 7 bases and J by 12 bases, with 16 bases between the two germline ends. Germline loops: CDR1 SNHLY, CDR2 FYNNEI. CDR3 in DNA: TGTGCCAGCAACTTTGGCCAGGATCCTCAGTACTTC. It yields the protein CASNFGQDPQYF.

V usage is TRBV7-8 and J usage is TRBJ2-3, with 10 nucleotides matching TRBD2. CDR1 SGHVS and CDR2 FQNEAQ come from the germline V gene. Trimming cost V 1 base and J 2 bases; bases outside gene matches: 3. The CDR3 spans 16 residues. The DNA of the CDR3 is TGTGCCAGCAGCTTAGAACTAGCGGGGCACACAGATACGCAGTATTTT. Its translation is CASSLELAGHTDTQYF. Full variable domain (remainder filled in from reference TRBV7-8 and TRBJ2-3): GAGVSQSPRYKVAKRGQDVALRCDPISGHVSLFWYQQALGQGPEFLTYFQNEAQLDKSGLPSDRFFAERPEGSVSTLKIQRTQQEDSAVYLCASSLELAGHTDTQYFGPGTRLTVL.

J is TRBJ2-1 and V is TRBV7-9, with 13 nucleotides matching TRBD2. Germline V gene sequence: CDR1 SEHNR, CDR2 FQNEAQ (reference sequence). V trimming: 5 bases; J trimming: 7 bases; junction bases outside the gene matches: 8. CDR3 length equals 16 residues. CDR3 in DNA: TGTGCCAGCAGCGAACTAGCGGGAGGGCCGGGGAATGAGCAGTTCTTC. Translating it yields CASSELAGGPGNEQFF.

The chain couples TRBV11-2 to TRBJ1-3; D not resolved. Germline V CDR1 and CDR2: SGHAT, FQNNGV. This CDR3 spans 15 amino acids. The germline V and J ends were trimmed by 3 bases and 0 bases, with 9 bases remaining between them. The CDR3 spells CASSFGPRSGNTIYF. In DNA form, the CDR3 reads TGTGCCAGCAGCTTTGGGCCTCGCTCTGGAAACACCATATATTTT.

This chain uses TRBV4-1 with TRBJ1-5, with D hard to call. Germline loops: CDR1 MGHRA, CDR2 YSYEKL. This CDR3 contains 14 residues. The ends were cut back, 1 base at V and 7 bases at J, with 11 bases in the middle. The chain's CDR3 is CASSQVAGSQPQHF. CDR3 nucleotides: TGCGCCAGCAGCCAAGTGGCGGGATCCCAGCCCCAGCATTTT.